This passage covers 5 T cell receptor beta chains from one sample sequenced in a study of metastatic and nonmetastatic thyroid tumors. All patients were treatment-naive before thyroid surgery. From the PCR reads, TCRdb re-called clones with MiXCR. The table lists more than 40,000 clones, roughly 15% of them singletons. Sequenced sample: blood. The receptors originated from a female donor with papillary thyroid cancer or a benign thyroid nodule (not recorded which). Some clones in this sample may be carry-over from other donors' samples.

At least ten counts were recorded for this clone. The rearrangement uses TRBV11-2 and TRBJ2-3, with a weak D call TRBD1 (6 bases). Trimming left V 5 bases short and J 5 bases short, with 17 bases between. The CDR3 extends over 15 amino acids. Per the germline V gene, CDR1 is SGHAT and CDR2 is FQNNGV. CDR3 region: CASSRGGHLGDTQYF. The CDR3 bases are TGTGCCAGCAGCAGAGGGGGACACCTGGGAGATACGCAGTATTTT.

This clone was observed many times. The V call is TRBV6-1, the J call TRBJ1-2, with a possible D match to TRBD1 (5 bases). Germline CDR1 and CDR2: MNHNS and SASEGT. This CDR3 contains 14 residues. V was trimmed by 8 bases and J by 2 bases, leaving 15 bases between them. CDR3 loop: CASCLVSGNYGYTF. Here the CDR3 DNA reads TGTGCCAGCTGTTTGGTATCAGGGAACTATGGCTACACCTTC.

This clone has ten or more counts. The chain uses TRBV5-1 and TRBJ1-2; D possibly corresponds to TRBD1 (6 bases). The CDR3 contains 14 residues. V gave up 0 bases and J gave up 9 bases, with 15 bases separating them. Germline V gene sequence: CDR1 SGHRS, CDR2 YFSETQ. Written as DNA, the CDR3 is TGCGCCAGCAGCTTGGTACTTTCGGGGGGGCGCTACACCTTC. It yields the protein CASSLVLSGGRYTF.

This clone was counted ten times or more. This sequence joins TRBV10-3 and TRBJ2-2; no definite D call. This CDR3 contains 15 residues. CDR1 is ENHRY, CDR2 SYGVKD, per germline. Trimming shortened V by 11 bases and J by 3 bases, and 19 bases separated the two germline ends. The CDR3 here is CAVGPSPADTGELFF. In DNA form, the CDR3 reads TGTGCCGTAGGCCCCTCTCCCGCGGACACCGGGGAGCTGTTTTTT.

This clone has at least ten counts. This chain joins TRBV7-9 and TRBJ2-2, with D tentatively TRBD1 (5 bases). There are 14 residues in the CDR3. Trimming shortened V by 2 bases and J by 3 bases, and 7 bases separated the two germline ends. CDR1 and CDR2 from the germline V gene are SEHNR and FQNEAQ (reference sequence). The CDR3 protein is CASSLTGYTGELFF. The CDR3 region has the DNA TGTGCCAGCAGCTTAACAGGTTACACCGGGGAGCTGTTTTTT. Full variable domain (missing parts from reference TRBV7-9 and TRBJ2-2): DTGVSQNPRHKITKRGQNVTFRCDPISEHNRLYWYRQTLGQGPEFLTYFQNEAQLEKSRLLSDRFSAERPKGSFSTLEIQRTEQGDSAMYLCASSLTGYTGELFFGEGSRLTVL.